The sample holds a few counts of the clone carrying this T cell receptor beta chain. The data belong to a study of T cells after yellow fever vaccination. Study information: SMART-Seq v4 Ultra Low Input handled preparation of low-cell-number fractions.

The 5'RACE template-switching step produced TCR cDNA and added a universal primer site and UMIs. From the 5' RACE reads, TCRdb called clonotypes with MiXCR, one entry per CDR3 protein. The profile covers about 400,000 distinct CDR3 sequences, with around a tenth appearing a single time and roughly 18% taken by the ten largest. The CDR3 covers 12 residues. V was clipped by 11 bases and J by 4 bases, with 14 bases between them. Per germline, CDR1 MDHEN and CDR2 SYDVKM. The source is a young man who received the YFV17D yellow fever vaccine. The material sequenced was PBMCs, taken on the day of the first yellow fever vaccination. The rearrangement links TRBV28 to TRBJ2-5; tentative D call: TRBD2 (6 bases). The CDR3 here is CAGGQVGETQYF. DNA for the CDR3: TGTGCCGGAGGGCAGGTGGGAGAGACCCAGTACTTC. Using reference TRBV28 and TRBJ2-5 for the parts outside the CDR3, the full variable domain is DVKVTQSSRYLVKRTGEKVFLECVQDMDHENMFWYRQDPGLGLRLIYFSYDVKMKEKGDIPEGYSVSREKKERFSLILESASTNQTSMYLCAGGQVGETQYFGPGTRLLVL.